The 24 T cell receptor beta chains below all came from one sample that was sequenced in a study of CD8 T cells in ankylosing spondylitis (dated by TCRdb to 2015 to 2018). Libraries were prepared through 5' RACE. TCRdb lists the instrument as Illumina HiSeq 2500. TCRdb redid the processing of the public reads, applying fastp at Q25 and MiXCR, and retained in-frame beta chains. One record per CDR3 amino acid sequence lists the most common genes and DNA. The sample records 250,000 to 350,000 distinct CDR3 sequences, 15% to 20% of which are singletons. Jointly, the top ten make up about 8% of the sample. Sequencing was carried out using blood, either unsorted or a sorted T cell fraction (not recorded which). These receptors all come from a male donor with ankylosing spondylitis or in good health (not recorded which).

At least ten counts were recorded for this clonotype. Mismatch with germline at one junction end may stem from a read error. The CDR3 reads CASSTPTGELFF. CDR3 coding DNA: TGTGCCAGCAGCACCCCGACAGGGGAACTGTTTTTT. V is TRBV6-5 and J is TRBJ2-2, with TRBD1 identical over 8 bases. Per the germline V gene, CDR1 is MNHEY and CDR2 is SVGAGI. The CDR3 sequence is 12 residues long.

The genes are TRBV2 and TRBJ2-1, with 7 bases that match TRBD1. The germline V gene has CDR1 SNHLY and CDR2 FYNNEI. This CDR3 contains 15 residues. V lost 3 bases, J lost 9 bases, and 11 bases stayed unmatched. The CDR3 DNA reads TGTGCCAGCAGTGAGACAGGGCCCGGCTGGGGTGAGCAGTTCTTC. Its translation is CASSETGPGWGEQFF.

The CDR3 loop reads CASSQEWVAGLNEQFF. For the CDR3, the DNA is TGTGCCAGCAGCCAAGAGTGGGTAGCGGGCCTCAATGAGCAGTTCTTC. The V and J genes are TRBV3-1 and TRBJ2-1; 7 positions agree with TRBD2. Germline CDR1 and CDR2: LGHDT and YNNKEL (reference sequence). The CDR3 has 16 amino acids. The V gene end was trimmed by 0 bases and the J gene end by 6 bases; junction bases not matched to a gene: 8.

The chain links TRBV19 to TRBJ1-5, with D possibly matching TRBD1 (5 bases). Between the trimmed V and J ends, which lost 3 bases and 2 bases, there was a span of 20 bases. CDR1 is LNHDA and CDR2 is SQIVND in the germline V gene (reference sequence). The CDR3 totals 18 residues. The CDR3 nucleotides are TGTGCCAGTAGTATTTCCGGGCAGGGTTATCGAGGCAATCAGCCCCAGCATTTT. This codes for CASSISGQGYRGNQPQHF. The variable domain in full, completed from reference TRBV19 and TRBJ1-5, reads DGGITQSPKYLFRKEGQNVTLSCEQNLNHDAMYWYRQDPGQGLRLIYYSQIVNDFQKGDIAEGYSVSREKKESFPLTVTSAQKNPTAFYLCASSISGQGYRGNQPQHFGDGTRLSIL.

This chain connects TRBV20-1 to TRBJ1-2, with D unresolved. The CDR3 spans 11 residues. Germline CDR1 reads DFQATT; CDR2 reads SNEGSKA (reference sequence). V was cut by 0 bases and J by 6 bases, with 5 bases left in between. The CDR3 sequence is CSARDPDGYTF. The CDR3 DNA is TGCAGTGCTAGAGATCCAGATGGCTACACCTTC.

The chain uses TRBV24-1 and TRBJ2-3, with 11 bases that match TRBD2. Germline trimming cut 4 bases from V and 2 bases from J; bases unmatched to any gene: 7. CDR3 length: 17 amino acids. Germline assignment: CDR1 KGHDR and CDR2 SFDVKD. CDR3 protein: CATSEAGLADNTDTQYF. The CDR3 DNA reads TGTGCCACCAGTGAGGCGGGACTAGCGGATAACACAGATACGCAGTATTTT.

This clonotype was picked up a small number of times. The CDR3 DNA is TGTGCCAGCAGTCCGGGACAGGGGCGGCAGCCCCAGCATTTT. Translated, it gives CASSPGQGRQPQHF. The chain links TRBV28 to TRBJ1-5; 10 bases line up with TRBD1. The V and J ends lost 5 bases and 7 bases, in that order; junction bases with no gene match: 5. Per germline, CDR1 MDHEN and CDR2 SYDVKM. CDR3 length: 14 residues.

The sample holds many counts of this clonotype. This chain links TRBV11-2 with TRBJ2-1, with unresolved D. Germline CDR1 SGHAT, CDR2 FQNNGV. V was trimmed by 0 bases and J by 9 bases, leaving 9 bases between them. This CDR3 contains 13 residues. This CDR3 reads CASSLDWGTEQFF. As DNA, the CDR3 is TGTGCCAGCAGCTTAGATTGGGGTACTGAGCAGTTCTTC.

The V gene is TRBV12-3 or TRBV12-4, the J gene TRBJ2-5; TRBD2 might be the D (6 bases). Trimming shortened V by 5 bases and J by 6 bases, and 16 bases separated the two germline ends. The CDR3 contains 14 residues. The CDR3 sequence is CASSPRLGRQTQYF. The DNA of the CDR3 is TGTGCCAGCAGTCCTCGACTAGGGCGTCAGACCCAGTACTTC.

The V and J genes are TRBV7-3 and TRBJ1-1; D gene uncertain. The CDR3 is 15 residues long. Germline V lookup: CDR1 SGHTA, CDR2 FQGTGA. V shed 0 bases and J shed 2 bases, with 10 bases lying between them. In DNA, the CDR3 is TGTGCCAGCAGCTTAACCGGGCAGGTTAACACTGAAGCTTTCTTT. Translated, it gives CASSLTGQVNTEAFF.

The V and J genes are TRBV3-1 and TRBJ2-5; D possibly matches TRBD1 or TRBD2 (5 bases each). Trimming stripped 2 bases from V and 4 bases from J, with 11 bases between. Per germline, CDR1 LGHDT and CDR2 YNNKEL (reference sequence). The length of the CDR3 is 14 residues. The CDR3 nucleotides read TGTGCCAGCAGCCAATCTGGGGGATCAGAGACCCAGTACTTC. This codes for CASSQSGGSETQYF.

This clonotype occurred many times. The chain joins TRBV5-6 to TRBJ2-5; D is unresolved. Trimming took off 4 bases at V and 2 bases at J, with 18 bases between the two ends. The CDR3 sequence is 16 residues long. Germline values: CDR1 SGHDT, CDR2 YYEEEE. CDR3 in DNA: TGTGCCAGCAGCGCGCCGGGCCCCCAGAGGCAAGAGACCCAGTACTTC. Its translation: CASSAPGPQRQETQYF.

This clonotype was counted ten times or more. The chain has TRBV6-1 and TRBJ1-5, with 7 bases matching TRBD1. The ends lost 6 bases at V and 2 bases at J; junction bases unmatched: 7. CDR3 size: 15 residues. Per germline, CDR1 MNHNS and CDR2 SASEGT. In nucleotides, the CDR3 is TGTGCCAGCAGCCCAACAGGGGTGGGCAATCAGCCCCAGCATTTT. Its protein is CASSPTGVGNQPQHF.

The CDR3 DNA reads TGTGCCAGCAGCTTCCCCACTAGCGGGGTCCAAGAGACCCAGTACTTC. It codes for CASSFPTSGVQETQYF. The V and J genes are TRBV7-4 and TRBJ2-5; TRBD2 agrees at 10 bases. The CDR3 is made up of 16 amino acids. Germline assignment: CDR1 SGHVT and CDR2 SQSDAQ. V was clipped by 3 bases and J by 1 base; unmatched bases: 5.

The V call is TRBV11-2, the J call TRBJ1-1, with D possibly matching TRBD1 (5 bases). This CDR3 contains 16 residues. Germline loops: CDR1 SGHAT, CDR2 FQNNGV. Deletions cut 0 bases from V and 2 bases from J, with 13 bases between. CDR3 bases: TGTGCCAGCAGCTTAGATAGCCCCGGGACCAACACTGAAGCTTTCTTT. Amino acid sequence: CASSLDSPGTNTEAFF. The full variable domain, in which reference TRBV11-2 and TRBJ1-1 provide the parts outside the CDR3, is EAGVAQSPRYKIIEKRQSVAFWCNPISGHATLYWYQQILGQGPKLLIQFQNNGVVDDSQLPKDRFSAERLKGVDSTLKIQPAKLEDSAVYLCASSLDSPGTNTEAFFGQGTRLTVV.

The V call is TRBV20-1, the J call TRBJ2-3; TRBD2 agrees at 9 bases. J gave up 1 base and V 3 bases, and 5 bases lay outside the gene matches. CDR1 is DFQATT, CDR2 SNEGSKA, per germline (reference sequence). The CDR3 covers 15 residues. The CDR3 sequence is CSARLAGWGTDTQYF. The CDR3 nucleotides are TGCAGTGCTAGGCTAGCGGGATGGGGCACAGATACGCAGTATTTT.

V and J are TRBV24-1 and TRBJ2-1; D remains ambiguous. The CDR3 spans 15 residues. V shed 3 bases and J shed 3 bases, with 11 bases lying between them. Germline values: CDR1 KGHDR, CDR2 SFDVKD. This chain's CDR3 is CATSDRWPSYNEQFF. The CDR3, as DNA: TGTGCCACCAGTGATCGGTGGCCCAGCTACAATGAGCAGTTCTTC.

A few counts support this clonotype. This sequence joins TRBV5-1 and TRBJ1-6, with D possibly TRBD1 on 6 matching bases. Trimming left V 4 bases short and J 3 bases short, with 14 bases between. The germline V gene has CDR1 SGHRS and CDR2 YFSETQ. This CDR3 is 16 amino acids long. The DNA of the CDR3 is TGCGCCAGCAGCCAGCGAGGACAGAACTATAATTCACCCCTCCACTTT. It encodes CASSQRGQNYNSPLHF.

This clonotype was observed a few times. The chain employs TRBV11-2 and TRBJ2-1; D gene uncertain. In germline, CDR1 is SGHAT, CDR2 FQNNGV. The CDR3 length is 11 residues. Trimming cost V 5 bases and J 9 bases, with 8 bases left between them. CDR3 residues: CASSPIREQFF. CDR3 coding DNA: TGTGCCAGCAGCCCCATTCGTGAGCAGTTCTTC. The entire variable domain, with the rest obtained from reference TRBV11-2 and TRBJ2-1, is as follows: EAGVAQSPRYKIIEKRQSVAFWCNPISGHATLYWYQQILGQGPKLLIQFQNNGVVDDSQLPKDRFSAERLKGVDSTLKIQPAKLEDSAVYLCASSPIREQFFGPGTRLTVL.

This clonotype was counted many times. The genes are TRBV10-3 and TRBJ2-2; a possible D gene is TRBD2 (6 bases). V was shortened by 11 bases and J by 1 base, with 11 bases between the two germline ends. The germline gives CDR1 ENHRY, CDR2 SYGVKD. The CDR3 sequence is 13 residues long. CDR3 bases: TGTGCCGCCCGACTAGGGAACACCGGGGAGCTGTTTTTT. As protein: CAARLGNTGELFF.

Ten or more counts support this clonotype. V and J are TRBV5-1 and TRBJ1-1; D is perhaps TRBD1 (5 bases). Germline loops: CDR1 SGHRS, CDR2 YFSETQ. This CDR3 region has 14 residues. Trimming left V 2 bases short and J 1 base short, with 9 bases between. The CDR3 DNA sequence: TGCGCCAGCAGCTTACTTCAGGGGAACACTGAAGCTTTCTTT. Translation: CASSLLQGNTEAFF.

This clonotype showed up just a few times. Here the CDR3 DNA reads TGTGCCAGCAGTTCCGAGGGAAGCTACACCTTC. It codes for CASSSEGSYTF. The rearrangement joins TRBV6-5 to TRBJ1-2; unclear D gene. V was clipped by 4 bases and J by 9 bases, with 9 bases between them. The germline CDR1 and CDR2 sequences are MNHEY and SVGAGI. This CDR3 comprises 11 residues.

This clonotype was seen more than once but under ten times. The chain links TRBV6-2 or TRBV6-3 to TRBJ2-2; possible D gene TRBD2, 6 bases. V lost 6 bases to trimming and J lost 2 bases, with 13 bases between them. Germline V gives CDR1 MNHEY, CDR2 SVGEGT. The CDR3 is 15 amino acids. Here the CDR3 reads CASRRWEVNTGELFF. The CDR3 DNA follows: TGTGCCAGCAGGCGGTGGGAGGTAAACACCGGGGAGCTGTTTTTT.

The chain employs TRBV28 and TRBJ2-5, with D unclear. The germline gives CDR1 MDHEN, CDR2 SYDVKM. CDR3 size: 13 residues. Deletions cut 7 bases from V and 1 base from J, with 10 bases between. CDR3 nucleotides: TGTGCCAGCACCGTGCGGTCCCAAGAGACCCAGTACTTC. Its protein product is CASTVRSQETQYF. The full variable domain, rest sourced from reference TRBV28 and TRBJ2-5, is DVKVTQSSRYLVKRTGEKVFLECVQDMDHENMFWYRQDPGLGLRLIYFSYDVKMKEKGDIPEGYSVSREKKERFSLILESASTNQTSMYLCASTVRSQETQYFGPGTRLLVL.